This T cell receptor (beta chain) was identified during a study of shared clonotypes between healthy human individuals. General study points: Sorted-subset sequencing was shown by rarefaction to be incomplete despite large depth. Of the naive CD4 clonotypes, roughly 5% were shared across four donors.

This clone was picked up a small number of times. Its antigen is not known. Other DNA sequences in this sample translate to the same CDR3. Terminally differentiated effector memory CD45RA+ cells were excluded from the naive CD8 cells, which were CD45RO-negative and positively selected for CCR7. Germline-derived CDR1 and CDR2 are MNHEY and SMNVEV (reference sequence). Trimming took off 2 bases at V and 2 bases at J, with 7 bases between the two ends. This CDR3 is built from 13 residues. The sorted-subset replicate PCRs were given around 200 ng DNA, which is 31,000 or so T cell genomes. Source study methods: Filtering differed since immunoSEQ provided only junctions, with no quality scores. Repertoires were generated with immunoSEQ multiplex PCR, while TCRdb's copy carries only in-frame clones and drops some. V, J and clone size were drawn from that table, and D and trimming were deduced from the DNA. Of some 2,000,000 clones listed, just under 95% are singletons.

Sequenced sample: naive CD8+ T cells sorted from blood. The chain combines TRBV27 with TRBJ2-7, with D perhaps matching TRBD1 or TRBD2 (5 bases each). This sequence originates from a man between 18 and 29 years old in good health. The DNA of the CDR3 is TGTGCCAGCAGTTTAGGGACGACCTACGAGCAGTACTTC. Encoded protein: CASSLGTTYEQYF.